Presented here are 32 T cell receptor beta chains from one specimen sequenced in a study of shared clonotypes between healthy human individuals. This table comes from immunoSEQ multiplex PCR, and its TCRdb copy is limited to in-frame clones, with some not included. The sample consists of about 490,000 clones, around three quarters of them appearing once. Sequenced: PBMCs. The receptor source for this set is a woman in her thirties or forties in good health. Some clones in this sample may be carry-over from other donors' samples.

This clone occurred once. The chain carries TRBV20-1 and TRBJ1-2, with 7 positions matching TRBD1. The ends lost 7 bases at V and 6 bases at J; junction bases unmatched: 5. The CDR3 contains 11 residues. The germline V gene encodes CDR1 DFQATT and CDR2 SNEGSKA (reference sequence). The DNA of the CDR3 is TGCAGTGAACCGGGGACAGATGGCTACACCTTC. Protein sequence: CSEPGTDGYTF.

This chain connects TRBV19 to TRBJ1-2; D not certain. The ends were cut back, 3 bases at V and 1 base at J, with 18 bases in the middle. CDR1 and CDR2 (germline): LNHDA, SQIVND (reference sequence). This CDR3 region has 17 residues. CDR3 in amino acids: CASSIPIGGLLNYGYTF. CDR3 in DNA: TGTGCCAGTAGTATCCCGATAGGAGGACTCCTTAACTATGGCTACACCTTC. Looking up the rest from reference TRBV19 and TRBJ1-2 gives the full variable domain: DGGITQSPKYLFRKEGQNVTLSCEQNLNHDAMYWYRQDPGQGLRLIYYSQIVNDFQKGDIAEGYSVSREKKESFPLTVTSAQKNPTAFYLCASSIPIGGLLNYGYTFGSGTRLTVV.

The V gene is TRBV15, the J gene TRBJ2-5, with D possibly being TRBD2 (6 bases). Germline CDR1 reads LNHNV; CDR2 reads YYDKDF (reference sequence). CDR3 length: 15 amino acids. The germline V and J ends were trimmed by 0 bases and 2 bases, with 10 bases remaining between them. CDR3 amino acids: CATSRDRGLQETQYF. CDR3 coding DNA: TGTGCCACCAGCAGAGATAGGGGACTGCAAGAGACCCAGTACTTC. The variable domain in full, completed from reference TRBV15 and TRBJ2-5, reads DAMVIQNPRYQVTQFGKPVTLSCSQTLNHNVMYWYQQKSSQAPKLLFHYYDKDFNNEADTPDNFQSRRPNTSFCFLDIRSPGLGDTAMYLCATSRDRGLQETQYFGPGTRLLVL.

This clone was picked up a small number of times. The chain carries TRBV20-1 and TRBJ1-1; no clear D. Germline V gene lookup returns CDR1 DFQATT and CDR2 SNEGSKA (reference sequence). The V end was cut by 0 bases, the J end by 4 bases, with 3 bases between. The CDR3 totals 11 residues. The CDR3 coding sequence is TGCAGTGCTAGAGAGGTCACTGAAGCTTTCTTT. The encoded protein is CSAREVTEAFF.

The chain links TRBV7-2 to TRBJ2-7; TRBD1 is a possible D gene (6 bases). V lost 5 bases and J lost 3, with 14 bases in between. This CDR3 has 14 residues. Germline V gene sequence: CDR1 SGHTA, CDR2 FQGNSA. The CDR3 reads CASSRTSQGYEQYF. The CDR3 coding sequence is TGTGCCAGCAGCCGCACCTCACAGGGCTACGAGCAGTACTTC.

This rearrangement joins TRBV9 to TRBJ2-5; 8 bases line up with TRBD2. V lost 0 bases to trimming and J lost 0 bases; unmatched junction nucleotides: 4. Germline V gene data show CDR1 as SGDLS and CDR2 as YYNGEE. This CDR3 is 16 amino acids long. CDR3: CASSVDTSGYQETQYF. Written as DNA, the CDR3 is TGTGCCAGCAGCGTAGATACTAGCGGCTACCAAGAGACCCAGTACTTC. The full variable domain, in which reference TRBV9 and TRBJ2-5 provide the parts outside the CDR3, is DSGVTQTPKHLITATGQRVTLRCSPRSGDLSVYWYQQSLDQGLQFLIQYYNGEERAKGNILERFSAQQFPDLHSELNLSSLELGDSALYFCASSVDTSGYQETQYFGPGTRLLVL.

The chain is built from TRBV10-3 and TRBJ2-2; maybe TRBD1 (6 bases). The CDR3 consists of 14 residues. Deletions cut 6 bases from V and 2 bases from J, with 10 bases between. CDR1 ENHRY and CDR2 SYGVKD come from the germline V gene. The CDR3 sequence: CAISPDRNTGELFF. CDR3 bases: TGTGCCATCAGCCCGGACAGAAACACCGGGGAGCTGTTTTTT.

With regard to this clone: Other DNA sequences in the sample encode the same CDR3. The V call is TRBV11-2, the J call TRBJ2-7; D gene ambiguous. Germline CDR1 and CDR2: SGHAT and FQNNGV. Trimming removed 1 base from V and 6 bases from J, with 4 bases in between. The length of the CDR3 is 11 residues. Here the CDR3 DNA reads TGTGCCAGCAGCTTAGTTGGCGAGCAGTACTTC. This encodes CASSLVGEQYF.

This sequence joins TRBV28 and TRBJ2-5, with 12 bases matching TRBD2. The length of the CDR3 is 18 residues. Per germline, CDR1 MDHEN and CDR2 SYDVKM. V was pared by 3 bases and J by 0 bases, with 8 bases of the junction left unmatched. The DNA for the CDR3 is TGTGCCAGCAGTTTCGATTCTAGCGGGAGGGAGTACCAAGAGACCCAGTACTTC. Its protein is CASSFDSSGREYQETQYF.

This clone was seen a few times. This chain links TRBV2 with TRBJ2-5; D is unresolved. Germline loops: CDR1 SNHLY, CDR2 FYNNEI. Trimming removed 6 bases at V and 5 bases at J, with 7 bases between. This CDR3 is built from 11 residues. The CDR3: CASSPEETQYF. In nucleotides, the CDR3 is TGTGCCAGCAGCCCAGAGGAGACCCAGTACTTC.

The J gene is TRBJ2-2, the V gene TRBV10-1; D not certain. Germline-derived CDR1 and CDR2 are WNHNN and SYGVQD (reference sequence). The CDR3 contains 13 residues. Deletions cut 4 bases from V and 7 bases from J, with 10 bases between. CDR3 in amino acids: CASSARTDGELFF. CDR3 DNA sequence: TGCGCCAGCAGTGCCCGAACAGACGGGGAGCTGTTTTTT.

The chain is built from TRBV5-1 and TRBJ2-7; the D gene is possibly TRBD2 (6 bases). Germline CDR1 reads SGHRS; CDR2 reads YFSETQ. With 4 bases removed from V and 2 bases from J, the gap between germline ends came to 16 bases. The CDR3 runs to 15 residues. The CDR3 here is CASSPGLRWAYEQYF. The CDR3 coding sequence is TGCGCCAGCAGCCCCGGACTAAGATGGGCCTACGAGCAGTACTTC.

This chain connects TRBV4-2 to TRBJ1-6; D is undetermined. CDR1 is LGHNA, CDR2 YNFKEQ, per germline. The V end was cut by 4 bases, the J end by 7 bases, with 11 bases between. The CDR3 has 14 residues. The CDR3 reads CASSLAGENSPLHF. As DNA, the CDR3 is TGTGCCAGCAGCCTGGCCGGGGAGAATTCACCCCTCCACTTT.

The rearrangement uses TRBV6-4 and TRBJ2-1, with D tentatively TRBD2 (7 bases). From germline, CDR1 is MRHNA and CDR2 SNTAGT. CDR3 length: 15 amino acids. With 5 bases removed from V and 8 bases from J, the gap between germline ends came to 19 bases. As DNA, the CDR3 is TGTGCCAGCAGTCCAAATGGGGGGGCGGGTGATGAGCAGTTCTTC. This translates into CASSPNGGAGDEQFF.

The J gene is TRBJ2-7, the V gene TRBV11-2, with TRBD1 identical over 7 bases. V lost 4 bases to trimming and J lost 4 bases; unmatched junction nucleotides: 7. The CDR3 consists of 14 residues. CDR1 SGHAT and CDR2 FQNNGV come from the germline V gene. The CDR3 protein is CASSSYRGEYEQYF. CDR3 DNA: TGTGCCAGCAGCTCATACAGGGGAGAGTACGAGCAGTACTTC.

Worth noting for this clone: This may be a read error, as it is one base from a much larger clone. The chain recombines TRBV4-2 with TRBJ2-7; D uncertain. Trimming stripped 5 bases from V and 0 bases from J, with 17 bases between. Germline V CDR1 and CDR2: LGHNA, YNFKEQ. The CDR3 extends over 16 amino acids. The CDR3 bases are TGTGCCAGCAGCTTCAGTTTCCCCGGACCCTCCTACGAGCAGTACTTC. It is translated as CASSFSFPGPSYEQYF.

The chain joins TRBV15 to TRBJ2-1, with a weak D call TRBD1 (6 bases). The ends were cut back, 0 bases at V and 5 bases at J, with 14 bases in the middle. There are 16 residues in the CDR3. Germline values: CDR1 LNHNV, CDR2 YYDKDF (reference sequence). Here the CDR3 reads CATSREPGQFNNEQFF. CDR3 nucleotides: TGTGCCACCAGCAGAGAACCCGGACAGTTTAACAATGAGCAGTTCTTC.

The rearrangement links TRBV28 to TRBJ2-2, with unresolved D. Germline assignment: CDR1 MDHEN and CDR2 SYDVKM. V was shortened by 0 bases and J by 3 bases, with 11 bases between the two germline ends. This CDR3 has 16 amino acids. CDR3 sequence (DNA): TGTGCCAGCAGTTTATGGGGCCGAACGGACACCGGGGAGCTGTTTTTT. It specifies CASSLWGRTDTGELFF.

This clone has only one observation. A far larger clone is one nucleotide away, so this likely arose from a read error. CDR3 sequence (DNA): TGCAGCGTTGTTAGGACAGAGGACTCTGAAGCTTTCTTT. Translated: CSVVRTEDSEAFF. This chain uses TRBV29-1 with TRBJ1-1; possible D gene TRBD1, 6 bases. The CDR3 has 13 amino acids. Germline-derived CDR1 and CDR2 are SQVTM and ANQGSEA. V was cut by 4 bases and J by 6 bases, with 15 bases left in between.

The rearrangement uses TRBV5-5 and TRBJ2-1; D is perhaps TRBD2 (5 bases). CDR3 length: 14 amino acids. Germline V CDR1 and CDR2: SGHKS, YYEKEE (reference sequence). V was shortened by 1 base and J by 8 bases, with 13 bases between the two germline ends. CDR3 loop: CASSLRPPRDEQFF. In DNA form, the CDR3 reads TGTGCCAGCAGCTTGAGGCCTCCGCGGGATGAGCAGTTCTTC.

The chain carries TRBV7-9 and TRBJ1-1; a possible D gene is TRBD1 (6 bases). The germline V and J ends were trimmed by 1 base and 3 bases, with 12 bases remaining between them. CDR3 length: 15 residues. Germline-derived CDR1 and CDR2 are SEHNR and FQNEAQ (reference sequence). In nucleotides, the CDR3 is TGTGCCAGCAGCTTAGGAGGGGGGGTGCACACTGAAGCTTTCTTT. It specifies CASSLGGGVHTEAFF.

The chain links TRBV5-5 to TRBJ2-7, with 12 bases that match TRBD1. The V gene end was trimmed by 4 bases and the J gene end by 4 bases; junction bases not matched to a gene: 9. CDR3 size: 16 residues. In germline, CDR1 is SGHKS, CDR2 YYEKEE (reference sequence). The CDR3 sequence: CASSAGGTGGGYEQYF. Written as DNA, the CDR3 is TGTGCCAGCAGCGCTGGGGGGACAGGGGGCGGGTACGAGCAGTACTTC.

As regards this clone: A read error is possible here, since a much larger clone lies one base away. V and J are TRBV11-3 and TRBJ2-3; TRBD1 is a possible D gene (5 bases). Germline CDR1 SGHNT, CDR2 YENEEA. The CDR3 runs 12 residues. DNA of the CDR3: TGTGCCAGCAGCTTTCACACAGGTACGCAGTATTTT. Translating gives CASSFHTGTQYF.

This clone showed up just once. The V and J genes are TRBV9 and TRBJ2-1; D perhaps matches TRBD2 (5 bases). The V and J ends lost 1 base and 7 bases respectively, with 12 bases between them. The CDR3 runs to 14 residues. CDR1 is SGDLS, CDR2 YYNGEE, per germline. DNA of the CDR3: TGTGCCAGCAGCGTAATAGGGAGTGGGAATGAGCAGTTCTTC. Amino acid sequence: CASSVIGSGNEQFF.

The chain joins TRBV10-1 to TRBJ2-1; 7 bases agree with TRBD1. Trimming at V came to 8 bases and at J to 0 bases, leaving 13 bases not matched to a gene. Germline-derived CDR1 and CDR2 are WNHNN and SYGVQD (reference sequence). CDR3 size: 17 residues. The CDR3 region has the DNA TGCGCCAGCCATCCCGGTGGACAGGCAGGCTCCTACAATGAGCAGTTCTTC. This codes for CASHPGGQAGSYNEQFF.

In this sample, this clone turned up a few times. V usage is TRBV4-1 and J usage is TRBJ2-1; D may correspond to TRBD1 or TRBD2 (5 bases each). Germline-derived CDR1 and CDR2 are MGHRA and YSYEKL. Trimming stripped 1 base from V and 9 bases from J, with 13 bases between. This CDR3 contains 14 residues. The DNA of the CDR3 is TGCGCCAGCAGCCAAGGGGGGAGTGGGGGTGAGCAGTTCTTC. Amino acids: CASSQGGSGGEQFF.

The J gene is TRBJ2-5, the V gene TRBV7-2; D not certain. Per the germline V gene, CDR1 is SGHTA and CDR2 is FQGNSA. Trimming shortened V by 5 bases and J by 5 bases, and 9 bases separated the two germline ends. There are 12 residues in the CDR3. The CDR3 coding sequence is TGTGCCAGCAGCCCAATGACGGAGACCCAGTACTTC. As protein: CASSPMTETQYF.

CDR3 nucleotides: TGTGCCAGCAGCTTAGGAGGGAGAACATCCAATCAGCCCCAGCATTTT. It specifies CASSLGGRTSNQPQHF. V gene TRBV7-9 combines with J gene TRBJ1-5; D call uncertain. Germline CDR1 is SEHNR and CDR2 is FQNEAQ (reference sequence). The CDR3 is made up of 16 amino acids. The germline V and J ends were trimmed by 1 base and 3 bases, with 13 bases remaining between them.

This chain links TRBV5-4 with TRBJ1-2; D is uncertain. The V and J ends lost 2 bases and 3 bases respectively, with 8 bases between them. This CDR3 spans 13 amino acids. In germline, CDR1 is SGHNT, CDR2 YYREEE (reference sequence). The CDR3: CASSFEEDYGYTF. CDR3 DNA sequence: TGTGCCAGCAGCTTTGAGGAGGACTATGGCTACACCTTC.

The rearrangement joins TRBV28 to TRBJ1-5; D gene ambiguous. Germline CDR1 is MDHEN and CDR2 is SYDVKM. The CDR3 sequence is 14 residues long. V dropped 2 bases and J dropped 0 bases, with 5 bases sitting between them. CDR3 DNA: TGTGCCAGCAGTTTAACGGTTAGCAATCAGCCCCAGCATTTT. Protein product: CASSLTVSNQPQHF.

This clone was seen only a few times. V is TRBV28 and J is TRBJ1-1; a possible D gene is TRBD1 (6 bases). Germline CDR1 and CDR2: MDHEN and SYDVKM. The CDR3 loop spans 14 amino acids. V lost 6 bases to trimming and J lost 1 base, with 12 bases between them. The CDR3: CASSSQGKNTEAFF. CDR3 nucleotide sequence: TGTGCCAGCAGCTCTCAGGGGAAGAACACTGAAGCTTTCTTT.

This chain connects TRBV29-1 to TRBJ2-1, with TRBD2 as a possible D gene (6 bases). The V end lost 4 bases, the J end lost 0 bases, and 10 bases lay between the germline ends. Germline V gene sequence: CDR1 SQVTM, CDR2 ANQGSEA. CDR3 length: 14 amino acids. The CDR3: CSVGVSGSYNEQFF. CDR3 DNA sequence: TGCAGCGTTGGGGTTAGCGGCTCCTACAATGAGCAGTTCTTC.